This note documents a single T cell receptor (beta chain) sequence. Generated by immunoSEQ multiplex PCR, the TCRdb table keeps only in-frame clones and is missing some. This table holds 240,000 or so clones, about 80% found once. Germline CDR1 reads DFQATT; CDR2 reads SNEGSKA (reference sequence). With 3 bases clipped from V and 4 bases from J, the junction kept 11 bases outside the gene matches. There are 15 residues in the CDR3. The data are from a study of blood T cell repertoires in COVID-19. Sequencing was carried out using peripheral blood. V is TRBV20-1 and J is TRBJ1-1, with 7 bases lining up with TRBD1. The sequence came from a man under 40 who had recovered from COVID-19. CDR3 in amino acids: CSASLGDSGSTEAFF. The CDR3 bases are TGCAGTGCTAGTTTAGGGGACAGTGGCAGCACTGAAGCTTTCTTT.